One and the same sample provided the 19 T cell receptor beta chains below, sequenced in a study of control samples from healthy donors and cancer patients (dated by TCRdb to the early 2020s). The library was prepared using the immunoSEQ multiplex PCR assay. The source is immuneACCESS, and TCRdb retained only in-frame sequences with V and J called. Part of the clones is not carried over; for the studies checked, unresolved V genes explain less than half of this, and the remainder is unexplained. The sample has some 220,000 clones on record, just under 95% of them singletons. The ten largest make up approximately 1.6% of the sample. Sequenced: blood. The receptors were gathered from a man in his fifties in good health.

This clone appeared once. The chain is built from TRBV7-2 and TRBJ2-2, with TRBD1 identical over 8 bases. The CDR3 length is 15 residues. Germline V lookup: CDR1 SGHTA, CDR2 FQGNSA. V shed 7 bases, J shed 3 bases, and the junction held 7 bases outside the gene matches. The CDR3 sequence is CASTKDRAYTGELFF. CDR3 coding DNA: TGTGCCAGCACTAAGGACAGGGCGTACACCGGGGAGCTGTTTTTT.

The rearrangement links TRBV14 to TRBJ1-4; 7 nucleotides agree with TRBD1. Per the germline V gene, CDR1 is SGHDN and CDR2 is FVKESK. The CDR3 loop spans 15 amino acids. Trimming cost V 4 bases and J 4 bases; bases outside gene matches: 6. The CDR3 protein is CASSRGTADNEKLFF. CDR3 DNA: TGTGCCAGCAGCCGAGGGACAGCCGATAATGAAAAACTGTTTTTT.

The genes are TRBV30 and TRBJ1-3, with D unclear. The V gene lost 1 base and the J gene lost 0 bases, with 4 bases spanning the gap. The CDR3 has 13 amino acids. CDR1 is GTSNPN and CDR2 is SVGIG in the germline V gene (reference sequence). CDR3 sequence: CAWSESSGNTIYF. The CDR3 region has the DNA TGTGCCTGGAGTGAGTCCTCTGGAAACACCATATATTTT.

This chain uses TRBV28 with TRBJ1-4; 10 nucleotides line up with TRBD1. V lost 8 bases and J lost 7; bases outside the gene matches: 1. The germline gives CDR1 MDHEN, CDR2 SYDVKM. CDR3 length equals 12 residues. The CDR3 here is CASRDRGEKLFF. The DNA of the CDR3 is TGTGCCAGCCGGGACAGGGGTGAAAAACTGTTTTTT.

This rearrangement joins TRBV30 to TRBJ1-2; D perhaps matches TRBD1 (5 bases). The CDR3 is 15 amino acids. Germline CDR1 and CDR2: GTSNPN and SVGIG (reference sequence). V was clipped by 0 bases and J by 6 bases, with 17 bases between them. The DNA of the CDR3 is TGTGCCTGGAGTGTACTGGAGGGGCGAGGAGATGGCTACACCTTC. Amino acid sequence: CAWSVLEGRGDGYTF.

V is TRBV27 and J is TRBJ1-1; D not resolved. Per the germline V gene, CDR1 is MNHEY and CDR2 is SMNVEV (reference sequence). The V end lost 5 bases, the J end lost 0 bases, and 10 bases lay between the germline ends. The CDR3 loop spans 14 amino acids. CDR3 protein: CASSEYGMNTEAFF. CDR3 in DNA: TGTGCCAGCAGTGAATACGGGATGAACACTGAAGCTTTCTTT.

The V gene is TRBV10-3, the J gene TRBJ1-2, with a weak D call TRBD1 (6 bases). Germline V gives CDR1 ENHRY, CDR2 SYGVKD. There are 12 residues in the CDR3. With 5 bases removed from V and 6 bases from J, the gap between germline ends came to 10 bases. The CDR3 nucleotides are TGTGCCATCAGTACAGGGTCCGATGGCTACACCTTC. Translating gives CAISTGSDGYTF.

J is TRBJ1-6 and V is TRBV5-1; D gene ambiguous. Trimming cost V 1 base and J 3 bases, with 11 bases left between them. The V gene's germline CDR1 is SGHRS and CDR2 YFSETQ. The CDR3 sequence is 16 residues long. The CDR3 reads CASSLSWGGYNSPLHF. DNA for the CDR3: TGCGCCAGCAGCTTGTCGTGGGGTGGCTATAATTCACCCCTCCACTTT.

The CDR3 region is CASTYKQVSVEAFF. The DNA for the CDR3 is TGTGCCAGCACTTATAAACAGGTATCGGTTGAAGCTTTCTTT. The genes are TRBV6-2 or TRBV6-3 and TRBJ1-1; TRBD1 is a possible D gene (5 bases). In germline, CDR1 is MNHEY, CDR2 SVGEGT. Trimming removed 7 bases at V and 7 bases at J, with 19 bases between. The CDR3 is 14 amino acids.

This chain uses TRBV28 with TRBJ2-1; the D gene is possibly TRBD2 (5 bases). The germline V gene has CDR1 MDHEN and CDR2 SYDVKM. V was clipped by 6 bases and J by 14 bases, with 23 bases between them. This CDR3 comprises 14 residues. CDR3 in amino acids: CASSPPGRASYEFF. As DNA, the CDR3 is TGTGCCAGCAGCCCCCCGGGGAGAGCTTCCTATGAGTTCTTC.

V usage is TRBV28 and J usage is TRBJ1-2; 7 nucleotides align to TRBD1. This CDR3 spans 17 amino acids. The V gene end was trimmed by 6 bases and the J gene end by 2 bases; junction bases not matched to a gene: 15. Germline lookup yields CDR1 MDHEN and CDR2 SYDVKM. The CDR3, as DNA: TGTGCCAGCAGCTCCCGGATGAGACGGGGACAGAACTATGGCTACACCTTC. Its protein is CASSSRMRRGQNYGYTF.

V usage is TRBV5-1 and J usage is TRBJ2-3, with D unclear. Per the germline V gene, CDR1 is SGHRS and CDR2 is YFSETQ. The CDR3 has 12 residues. The germline V and J ends were trimmed by 0 bases and 6 bases, with 5 bases remaining between them. CDR3 residues: CASSLGGDTQYF. The CDR3 DNA is TGCGCCAGCAGCTTGGGGGGTGATACGCAGTATTTT.

This clone was seen a single time. The chain joins TRBV7-9 to TRBJ1-4; maybe TRBD1 (6 bases). Germline CDR1 is SEHNR and CDR2 is FQNEAQ (reference sequence). The V gene lost 4 bases and the J gene lost 8 bases, with 14 bases spanning the gap. The CDR3 runs to 14 residues. The DNA of the CDR3 is TGTGCCAGCAGCTCAACAGGGAGGGGCGAAAAACTGTTTTTT. Its translation: CASSSTGRGEKLFF.

The chain uses TRBV5-4 and TRBJ1-2; D unresolved. The V end was cut by 0 bases, the J end by 7 bases, with 13 bases between. The CDR3 runs 14 residues. Germline V lookup: CDR1 SGHNT, CDR2 YYREEE (reference sequence). CDR3 DNA: TGTGCCAGCAGCTTGGATCGCCCCGTGGGTGGCTACACCTTC. As protein: CASSLDRPVGGYTF.

In this sample, this clone turned up once. The V call is TRBV30, the J call TRBJ2-7; D tentatively fits TRBD1 or TRBD2 (5 bases each). The V gene's germline CDR1 is GTSNPN and CDR2 SVGIG (reference sequence). Trimming took 7 bases from V and 3 from J, leaving 16 bases between them. This CDR3 contains 13 residues. The CDR3 here is CAYGRGEFYEQYF. CDR3 DNA sequence: TGTGCCTACGGAAGGGGAGAGTTCTACGAGCAGTACTTC.

This chain connects TRBV6-6 to TRBJ1-6; perhaps TRBD1 as D (6 bases). Per germline, CDR1 MNHNY and CDR2 SVGAGI (reference sequence). The CDR3 is 15 amino acids. V was shortened by 2 bases and J by 12 bases, with 17 bases between the two germline ends. CDR3 nucleotide sequence: TGTGCCAGCAGTTACACAGGGTTGAGGAGCGGACCCCTCCACTTT. It is translated as CASSYTGLRSGPLHF.

The genes are TRBV7-9 and TRBJ2-1; a possible D gene is TRBD2 (6 bases). The germline V gene has CDR1 SEHNR and CDR2 FQNEAQ (reference sequence). The CDR3 runs to 15 residues. Trimming cost V 5 bases and J 2 bases, with 13 bases left between them. CDR3 sequence reads: CASSAPGDPYNEQFF. As DNA, the CDR3 is TGTGCCAGCAGCGCCCCGGGGGACCCCTACAATGAGCAGTTCTTC. Based on the CDR3 plus reference TRBV7-9 and TRBJ2-1, the full variable domain is DTGVSQNPRHKITKRGQNVTFRCDPISEHNRLYWYRQTLGQGPEFLTYFQNEAQLEKSRLLSDRFSAERPKGSFSTLEIQRTEQGDSAMYLCASSAPGDPYNEQFFGPGTRLTVL.

This clone occurred once. The chain employs TRBV4-3 and TRBJ1-1; D is perhaps TRBD1 (5 bases). Trimming took off 1 base at V and 5 bases at J, with 14 bases between the two ends. Germline assignment: CDR1 LGHNA and CDR2 YSLEER. CDR3 length equals 15 residues. The CDR3 DNA sequence: TGCGCCAGCAGCCAAGTTCCAGGGCGAGGAACTGAAGCTTTCTTT. This encodes CASSQVPGRGTEAFF.

The chain links TRBV24-1 to TRBJ2-3; the match to TRBD2 covers 9 bases. The CDR3 totals 17 residues. Germline V gene lookup returns CDR1 KGHDR and CDR2 SFDVKD. J lost 5 bases, V lost 3 bases, and 11 bases had no gene match. The CDR3 protein is CATSDPAGGRGLDTQYF. For the CDR3, the DNA is TGTGCCACCAGTGATCCAGCGGGGGGCCGCGGTCTAGATACGCAGTATTTT.